This TCR beta chain is from a study of cytotoxic CD8 clonotypes in ibrutinib-treated CLL. Study in general: Outcomes included around 25 partial and 2 complete responses; after median roughly six years, roughly 14 stayed remitted and about 12 progressed. General study findings and limits: Pretreatment clonality was elevated relative to age-matched healthy donors and paralleled circulating CD8+ T-cell counts. Public clonotypes were uncommon and contracted or stayed stable on treatment.

CDR1 is GTSNPN, CDR2 SVGIG, per germline (reference sequence). The CDR3 consists of 16 residues. Trimming pared 3 bases from V and 1 base from J, leaving 17 bases between. Points on this clone: Its antigen is unknown.

Profiled with immunoSEQ multiplex PCR; TCRdb holds only in-frame clones, not every one. The data contain fewer than 75,000 clones, approximately 75% of them singletons. This specimen consisted of PBMCs, obtained after 12 months of ibrutinib treatment. The V gene is TRBV30, the J gene TRBJ2-3; D perhaps matches TRBD2 (6 bases). The sequence derives from a human donor with chronic lymphocytic leukemia. The CDR3 nucleotides are TGTGCCTGGAGCTACCCCAGCGGGTGGGGCACAGATACGCAGTATTTT. Protein product: CAWSYPSGWGTDTQYF.